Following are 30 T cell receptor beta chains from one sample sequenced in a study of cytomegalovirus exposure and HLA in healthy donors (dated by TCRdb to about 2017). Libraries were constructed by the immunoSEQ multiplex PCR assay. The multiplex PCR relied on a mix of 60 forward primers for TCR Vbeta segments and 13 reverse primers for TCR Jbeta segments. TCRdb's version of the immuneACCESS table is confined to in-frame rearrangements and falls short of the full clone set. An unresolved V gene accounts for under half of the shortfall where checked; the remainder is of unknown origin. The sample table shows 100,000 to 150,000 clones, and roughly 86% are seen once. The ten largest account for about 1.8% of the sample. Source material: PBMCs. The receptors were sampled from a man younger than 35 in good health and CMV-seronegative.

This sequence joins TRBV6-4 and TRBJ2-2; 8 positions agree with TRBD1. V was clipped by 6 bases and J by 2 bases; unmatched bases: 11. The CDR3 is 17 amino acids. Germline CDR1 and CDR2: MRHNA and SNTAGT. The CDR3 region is CASSKNAGGANTGELFF. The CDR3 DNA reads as TGTGCCAGCAGCAAGAATGCAGGGGGCGCAAACACCGGGGAGCTGTTTTTT.

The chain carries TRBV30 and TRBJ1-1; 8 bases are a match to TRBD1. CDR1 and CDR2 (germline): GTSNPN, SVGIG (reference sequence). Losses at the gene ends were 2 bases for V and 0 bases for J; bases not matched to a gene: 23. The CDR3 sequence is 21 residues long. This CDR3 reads CAWSPSPGTGRSVVLNTEAFF. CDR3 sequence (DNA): TGTGCCTGGAGTCCGAGTCCCGGGACAGGTAGAAGCGTTGTTCTGAACACTGAAGCTTTCTTT.

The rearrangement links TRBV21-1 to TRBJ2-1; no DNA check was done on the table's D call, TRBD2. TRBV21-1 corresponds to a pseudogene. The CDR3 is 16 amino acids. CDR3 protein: CASSKCSLTLYNEQFF. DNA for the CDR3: TGTGCCAGCAGCAAATGCTCACTAACACTCTACAATGAGCAGTTCTTC.

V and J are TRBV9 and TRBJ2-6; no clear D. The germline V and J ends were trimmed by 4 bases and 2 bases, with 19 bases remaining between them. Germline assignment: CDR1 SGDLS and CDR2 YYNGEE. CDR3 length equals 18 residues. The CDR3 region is CASSPQQSSLPGANVLTF. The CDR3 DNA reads TGTGCCAGCAGCCCCCAACAATCTTCCTTGCCTGGGGCCAACGTCCTGACTTTC.

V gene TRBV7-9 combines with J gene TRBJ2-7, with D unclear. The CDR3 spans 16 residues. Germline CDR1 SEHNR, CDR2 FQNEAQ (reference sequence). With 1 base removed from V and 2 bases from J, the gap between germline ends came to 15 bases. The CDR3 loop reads CASSLGKERPTYEQYF. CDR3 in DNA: TGTGCCAGCAGCTTAGGGAAGGAGCGACCTACCTACGAGCAGTACTTC. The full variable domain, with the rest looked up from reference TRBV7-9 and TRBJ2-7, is DTGVSQNPRHKITKRGQNVTFRCDPISEHNRLYWYRQTLGQGPEFLTYFQNEAQLEKSRLLSDRFSAERPKGSFSTLEIQRTEQGDSAMYLCASSLGKERPTYEQYFGPGTRLTVT.

The CDR3 sequence: CASSWRTGGGGDEQFF. The CDR3 DNA follows: TGTGCCAGCAGCTGGCGGACAGGGGGAGGGGGGGATGAGCAGTTCTTC. The chain is built from TRBV9 and TRBJ2-1, with 10 nucleotides matching TRBD1. This CDR3 is 16 amino acids long. With V trimmed by 4 bases and J by 8 bases, 12 bases remained unmatched. Germline assignment: CDR1 SGDLS and CDR2 YYNGEE.

The CDR3 coding sequence is TGTGCCAGCACTCTTAAGGAGGGTGTGGGGCGAGCTTTCTTT. Translation: CASTLKEGVGRAFF. The chain employs TRBV7-6 and TRBJ1-1; tentative D call: TRBD1 (5 bases). The CDR3 has 14 amino acids. Trimming removed 7 bases from V and 10 bases from J, with 22 bases in between. Germline CDR1 is SGHVS and CDR2 is FNYEAQ.

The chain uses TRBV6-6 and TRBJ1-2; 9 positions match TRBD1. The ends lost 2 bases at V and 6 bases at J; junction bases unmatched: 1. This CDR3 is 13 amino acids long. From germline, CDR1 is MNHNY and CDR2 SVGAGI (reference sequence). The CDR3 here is CASSYNRGHGYTF. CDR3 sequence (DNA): TGTGCCAGCAGTTACAACAGGGGGCATGGCTACACCTTC.

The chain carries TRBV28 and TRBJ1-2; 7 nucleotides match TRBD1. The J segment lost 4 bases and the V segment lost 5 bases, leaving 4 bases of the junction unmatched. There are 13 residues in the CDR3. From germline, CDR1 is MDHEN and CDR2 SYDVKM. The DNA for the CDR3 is TGTGCCAGCAGTCGAACAGGGGTCTATGGCTACACCTTC. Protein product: CASSRTGVYGYTF.

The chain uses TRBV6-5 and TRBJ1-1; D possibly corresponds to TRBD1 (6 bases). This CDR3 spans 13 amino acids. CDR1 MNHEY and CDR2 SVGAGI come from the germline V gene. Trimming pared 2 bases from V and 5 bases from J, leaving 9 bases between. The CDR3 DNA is TGTGCCAGCAGTTACCACACAGGGACTGAAGCTTTCTTT. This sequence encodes CASSYHTGTEAFF.

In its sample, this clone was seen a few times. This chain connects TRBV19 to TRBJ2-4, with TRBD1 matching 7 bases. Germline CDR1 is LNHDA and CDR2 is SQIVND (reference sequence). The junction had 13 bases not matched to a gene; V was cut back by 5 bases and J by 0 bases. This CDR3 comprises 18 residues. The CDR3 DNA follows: TGTGCCAGTAGTGCACGGACCGGGACAGAGAAAGCCAAAAACATTCAGTACTTC. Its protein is CASSARTGTEKAKNIQYF.

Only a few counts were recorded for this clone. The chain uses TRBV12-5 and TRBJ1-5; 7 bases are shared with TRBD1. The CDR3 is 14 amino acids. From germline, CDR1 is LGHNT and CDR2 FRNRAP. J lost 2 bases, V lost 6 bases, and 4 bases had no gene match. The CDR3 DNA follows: TGTGCTAGTGGGACAGGGTCCGGCAATCAGCCCCAGCATTTT. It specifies CASGTGSGNQPQHF.

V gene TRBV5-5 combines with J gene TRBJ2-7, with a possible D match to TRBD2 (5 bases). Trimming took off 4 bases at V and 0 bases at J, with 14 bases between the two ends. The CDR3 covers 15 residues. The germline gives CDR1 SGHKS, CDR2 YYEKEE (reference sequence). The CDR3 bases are TGTGCCAGCAGCCCCATCTCGGGGAGCTCCTACGAGCAGTACTTC. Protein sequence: CASSPISGSSYEQYF. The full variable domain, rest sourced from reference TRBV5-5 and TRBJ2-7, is DAGVTQSPTHLIKTRGQQVTLRCSPISGHKSVSWYQQVLGQGPQFIFQYYEKEERGRGNFPDRFSARQFPNYSSELNVNALLLGDSALYLCASSPISGSSYEQYFGPGTRLTVT.

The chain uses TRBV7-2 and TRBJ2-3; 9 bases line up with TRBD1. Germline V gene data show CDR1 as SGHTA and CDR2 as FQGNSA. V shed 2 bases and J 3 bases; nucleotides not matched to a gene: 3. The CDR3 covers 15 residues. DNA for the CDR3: TGTGCCAGCAGCTTAACAGGGGGCTGGACAGATACGCAGTATTTT. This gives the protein CASSLTGGWTDTQYF.

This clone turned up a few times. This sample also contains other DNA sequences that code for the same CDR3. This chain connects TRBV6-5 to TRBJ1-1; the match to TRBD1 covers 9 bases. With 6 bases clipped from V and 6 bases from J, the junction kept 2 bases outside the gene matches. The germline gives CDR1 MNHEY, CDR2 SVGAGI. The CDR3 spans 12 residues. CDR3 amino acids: CASRRTGAEAFF. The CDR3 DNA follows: TGTGCCAGCAGAAGGACAGGGGCTGAAGCTTTCTTT.

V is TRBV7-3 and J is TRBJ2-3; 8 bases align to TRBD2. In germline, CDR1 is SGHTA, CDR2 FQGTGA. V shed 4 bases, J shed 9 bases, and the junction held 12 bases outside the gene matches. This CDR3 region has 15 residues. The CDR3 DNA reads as TGTGCCAGCAGCTCCCTTGGGGAGCGGGGGAACACGCAGTATTTT. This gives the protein CASSSLGERGNTQYF.

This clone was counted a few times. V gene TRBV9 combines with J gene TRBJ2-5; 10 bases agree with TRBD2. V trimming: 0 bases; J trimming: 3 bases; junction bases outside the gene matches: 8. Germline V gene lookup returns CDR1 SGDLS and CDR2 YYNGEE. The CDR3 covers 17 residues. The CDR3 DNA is TGTGCCAGCAGCGTAGGTTTCCCTAGCGGGGGAGAAGAGACCCAGTACTTC. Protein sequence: CASSVGFPSGGEETQYF.

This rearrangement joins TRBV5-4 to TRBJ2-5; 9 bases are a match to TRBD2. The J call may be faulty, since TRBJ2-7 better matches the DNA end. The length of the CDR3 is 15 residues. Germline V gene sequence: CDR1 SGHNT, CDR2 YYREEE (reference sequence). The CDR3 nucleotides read TGTGCCAGCAGCTCGGCAGCGGGGGGAGTCTACGAGCAGTACTTC. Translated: CASSSAAGGVYEQYF.

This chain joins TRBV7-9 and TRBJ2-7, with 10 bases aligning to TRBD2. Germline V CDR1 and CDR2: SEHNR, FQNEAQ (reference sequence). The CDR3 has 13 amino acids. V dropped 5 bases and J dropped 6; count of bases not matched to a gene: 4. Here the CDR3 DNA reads TGTGCCAGCAGCCAAAGGACTAGCGGCGAGCAGTACTTC. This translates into CASSQRTSGEQYF.

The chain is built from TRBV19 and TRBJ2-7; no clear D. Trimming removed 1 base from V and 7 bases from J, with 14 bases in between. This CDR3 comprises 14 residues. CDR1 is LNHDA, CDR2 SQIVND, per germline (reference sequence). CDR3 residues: CASSIAPSSREQYF. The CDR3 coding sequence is TGTGCCAGTAGTATAGCCCCATCTTCGAGGGAGCAGTACTTC.

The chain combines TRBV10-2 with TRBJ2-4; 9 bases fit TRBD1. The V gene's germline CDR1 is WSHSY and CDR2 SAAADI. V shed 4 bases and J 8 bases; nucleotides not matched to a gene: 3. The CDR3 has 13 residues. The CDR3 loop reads CASSVRTGDIQYF. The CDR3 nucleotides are TGCGCCAGCAGTGTAAGGACAGGGGACATTCAGTACTTC.

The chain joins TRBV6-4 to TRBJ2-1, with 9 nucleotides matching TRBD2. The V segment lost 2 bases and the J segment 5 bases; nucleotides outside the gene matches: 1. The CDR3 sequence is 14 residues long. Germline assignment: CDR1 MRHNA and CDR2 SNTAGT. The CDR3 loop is CASSDAGGHNEQFF. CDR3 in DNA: TGTGCCAGCAGTGACGCGGGGGGGCACAATGAGCAGTTCTTC.

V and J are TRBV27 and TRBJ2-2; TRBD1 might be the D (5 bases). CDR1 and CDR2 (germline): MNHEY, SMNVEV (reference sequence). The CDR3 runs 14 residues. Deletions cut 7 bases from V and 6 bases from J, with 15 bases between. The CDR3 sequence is CASKFDSTAGELFF. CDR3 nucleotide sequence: TGTGCCAGCAAATTCGACAGTACGGCCGGGGAGCTGTTTTTT.

This CDR3 is CASSEYPTGAQETQYF. The CDR3 nucleotides are TGCGCCAGCAGTGAGTACCCTACAGGGGCCCAAGAGACCCAGTACTTC. The chain is built from TRBV10-1 and TRBJ2-5, with 7 bases lining up with TRBD1. Germline V gives CDR1 WNHNN, CDR2 SYGVQD (reference sequence). V gave up 1 base and J gave up 1 base; unmatched junction bases: 6. The CDR3 contains 16 residues.

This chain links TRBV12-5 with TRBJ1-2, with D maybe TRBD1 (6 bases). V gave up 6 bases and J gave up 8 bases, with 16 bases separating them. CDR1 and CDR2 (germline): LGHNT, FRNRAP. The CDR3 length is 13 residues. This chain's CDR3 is CASGAEMGHGYTF. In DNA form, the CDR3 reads TGTGCTAGTGGGGCCGAGATGGGACACGGCTACACCTTC.

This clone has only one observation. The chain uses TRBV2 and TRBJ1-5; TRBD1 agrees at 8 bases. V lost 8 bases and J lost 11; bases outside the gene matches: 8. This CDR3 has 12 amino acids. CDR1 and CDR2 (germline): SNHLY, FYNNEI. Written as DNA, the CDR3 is TGTGCCAGCCGACAGGGGAGTTTGGCCCAGCATTTT. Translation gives CASRQGSLAQHF.

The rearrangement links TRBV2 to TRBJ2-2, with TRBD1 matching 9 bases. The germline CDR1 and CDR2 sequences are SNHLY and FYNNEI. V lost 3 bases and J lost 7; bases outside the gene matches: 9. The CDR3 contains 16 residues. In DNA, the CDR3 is TGTGCCAGCAGTGACCAGGACAGGGGATGGGGCGGGGAGCTGTTTTTT. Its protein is CASSDQDRGWGGELFF.

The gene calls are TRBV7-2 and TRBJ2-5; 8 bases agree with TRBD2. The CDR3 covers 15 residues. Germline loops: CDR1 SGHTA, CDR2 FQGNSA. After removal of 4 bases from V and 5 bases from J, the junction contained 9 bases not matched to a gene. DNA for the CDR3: TGTGCCAGCAGCTCTTGGAGCGGGGGAGGGGAGACCCAGTACTTC. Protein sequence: CASSSWSGGGETQYF.

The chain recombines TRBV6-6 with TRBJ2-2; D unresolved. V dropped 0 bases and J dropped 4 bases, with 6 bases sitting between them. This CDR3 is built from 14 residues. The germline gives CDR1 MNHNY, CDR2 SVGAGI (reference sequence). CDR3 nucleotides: TGTGCCAGCAGTTACTCGCGGAGCACCGGGGAGCTGTTTTTT. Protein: CASSYSRSTGELFF.

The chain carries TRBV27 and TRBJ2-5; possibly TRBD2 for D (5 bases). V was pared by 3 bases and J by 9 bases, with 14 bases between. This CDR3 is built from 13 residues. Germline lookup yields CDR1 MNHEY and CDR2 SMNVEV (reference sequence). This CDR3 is CASSFGPLAPQYF. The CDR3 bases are TGTGCCAGCAGTTTTGGCCCCTTAGCGCCCCAGTACTTC.